The clone carrying this T cell receptor beta chain was found a few times. Its antigen remains unknown. The sample comes from a study of cytomegalovirus exposure and HLA in healthy donors. Broader study findings: CMV serostatus was the sole immune exposure data available. Association with HLA alleles at 0.05 false discovery rate was found for 17,000 or so TCR beta sequences in a later analysis. In a later analysis, TCR beta V- and J-gene trimming was associated with a missense DCLRE1C variant.

The PCR made use of 60 Vbeta and 13 Jbeta primers. Sequencing used immunoSEQ multiplex PCR; TCRdb keeps in-frame clones, though not all of them. The table includes 50,000 or so clones, over 65% detected once. The junction had 5 bases not matched to a gene; V was cut back by 5 bases and J by 2 bases. The V gene's germline CDR1 is MNHNS and CDR2 SASEGT. The CDR3 has 14 residues. The clonotype originates from a man aged 40-55 years in good health and CMV-seropositive. The chain links TRBV6-1 to TRBJ1-2; TRBD1 matches at 7 bases. Sequenced material: PBMCs. The CDR3 DNA follows: TGTGCCAGCAGTAGCCGGGACAGAAACTATGGCTACACCTTC. It encodes CASSSRDRNYGYTF.